This TCR beta chain was captured in a study of cytomegalovirus exposure and HLA in healthy donors. Study results and caveats: In a later analysis, parvovirus B19, influenza, CMV and Epstein-Barr virus appeared linked to several top co-occurrence clusters. An analysis done earlier found most TCR beta V segments productive about 90% or about 30% of the time. The study found most TCR sequences rare, yet found some public TCRs in many donors. TCR beta V- and J-gene trimming, according to a later analysis, was linked to a missense DCLRE1C variant.

With respect to this clone: Its antigen remains unidentified.

This PCR relied on a set of 60 Vbeta primers and 13 Jbeta primers. Using immunoSEQ multiplex PCR, the repertoire was profiled, and TCRdb retains in-frame clones only, with some absent. In the table there are roughly 140,000 clones, about 84% of which are singletons. Germline V lookup: CDR1 SNHLY, CDR2 FYNNEI. V lost 1 base, J lost 1 base, and 8 bases lay in between. The CDR3 contains 15 residues. Material for sequencing was PBMCs. The V gene is TRBV2, the J gene TRBJ1-5; D ambiguous. The clonotype comes from a woman aged 40 to 50 in good health and CMV-seropositive. Written as DNA, the CDR3 is TGTGCCAGCAGTGAAGGGCTGCCGAGCAATCAGCCCCAGCATTTT. Translated: CASSEGLPSNQPQHF.